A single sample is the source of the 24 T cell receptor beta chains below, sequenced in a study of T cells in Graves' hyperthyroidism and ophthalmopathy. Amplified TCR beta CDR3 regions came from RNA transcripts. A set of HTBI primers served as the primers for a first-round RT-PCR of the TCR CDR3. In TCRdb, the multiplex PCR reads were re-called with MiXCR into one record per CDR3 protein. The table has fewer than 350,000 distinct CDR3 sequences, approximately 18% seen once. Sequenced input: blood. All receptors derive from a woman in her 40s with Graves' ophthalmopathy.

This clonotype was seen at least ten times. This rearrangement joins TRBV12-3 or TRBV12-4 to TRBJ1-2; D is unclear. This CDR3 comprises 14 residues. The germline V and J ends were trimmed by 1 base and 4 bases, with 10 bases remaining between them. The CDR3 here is CASSLGGEGYGYTF. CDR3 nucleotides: TGTGCCAGCAGTTTAGGGGGAGAAGGCTATGGCTACACCTTC.

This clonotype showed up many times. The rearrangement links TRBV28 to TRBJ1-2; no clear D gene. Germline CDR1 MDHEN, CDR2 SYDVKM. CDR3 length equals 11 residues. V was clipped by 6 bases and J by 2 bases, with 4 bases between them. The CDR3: CASSKNYGYTF. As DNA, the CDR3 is TGTGCCAGCAGCAAAAACTATGGCTACACCTTC.

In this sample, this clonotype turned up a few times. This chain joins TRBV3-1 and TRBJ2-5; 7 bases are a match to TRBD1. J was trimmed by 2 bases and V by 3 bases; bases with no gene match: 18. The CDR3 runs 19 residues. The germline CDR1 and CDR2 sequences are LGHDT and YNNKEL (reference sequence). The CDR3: CASSHALDGTALLQETQYF. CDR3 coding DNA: TGTGCCAGCAGCCATGCCTTGGACGGGACAGCCCTCCTACAAGAGACCCAGTACTTC.

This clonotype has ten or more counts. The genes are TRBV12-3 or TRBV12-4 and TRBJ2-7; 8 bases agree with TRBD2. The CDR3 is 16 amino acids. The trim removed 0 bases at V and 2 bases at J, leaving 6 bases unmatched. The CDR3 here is CASSLAPSGSTYEQYF. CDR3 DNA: TGTGCCAGCAGTTTAGCCCCCAGCGGGAGTACCTACGAGCAGTACTTC.

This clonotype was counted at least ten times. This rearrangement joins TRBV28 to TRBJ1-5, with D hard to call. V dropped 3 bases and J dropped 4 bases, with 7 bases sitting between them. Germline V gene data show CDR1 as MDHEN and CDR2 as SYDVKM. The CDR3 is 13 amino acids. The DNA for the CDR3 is TGTGCCAGCAGTTTCTTCAGGAATCAGCCCCAGCATTTT. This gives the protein CASSFFRNQPQHF.

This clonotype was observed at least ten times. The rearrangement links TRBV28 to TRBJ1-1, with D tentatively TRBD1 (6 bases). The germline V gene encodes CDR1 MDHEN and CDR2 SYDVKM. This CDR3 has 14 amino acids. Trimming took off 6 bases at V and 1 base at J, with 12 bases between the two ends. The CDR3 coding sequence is TGTGCCAGCAGGACCCCGGGACAGAACACTGAAGCTTTCTTT. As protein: CASRTPGQNTEAFF.

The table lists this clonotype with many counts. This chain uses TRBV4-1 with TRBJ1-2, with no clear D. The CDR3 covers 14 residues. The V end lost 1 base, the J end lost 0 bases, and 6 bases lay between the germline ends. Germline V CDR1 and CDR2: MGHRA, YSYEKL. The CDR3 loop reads CASSQGRTNYGYTF. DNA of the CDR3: TGCGCCAGCAGCCAAGGTCGGACTAACTATGGCTACACCTTC.

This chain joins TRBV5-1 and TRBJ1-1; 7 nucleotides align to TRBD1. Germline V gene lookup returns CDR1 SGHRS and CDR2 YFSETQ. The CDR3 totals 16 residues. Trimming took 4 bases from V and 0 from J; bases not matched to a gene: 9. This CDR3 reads CASSNPGQSMNTEAFF. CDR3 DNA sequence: TGCGCCAGCAGCAACCCGGGACAGAGCATGAACACTGAAGCTTTCTTT.

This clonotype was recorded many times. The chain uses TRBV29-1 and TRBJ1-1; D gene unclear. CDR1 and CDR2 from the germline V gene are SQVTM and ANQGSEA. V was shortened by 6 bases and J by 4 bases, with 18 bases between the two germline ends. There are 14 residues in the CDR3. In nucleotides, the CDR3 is TGCAGCGTCAACCCACGGTCGGATTTCACTGAAGCTTTCTTT. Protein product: CSVNPRSDFTEAFF.

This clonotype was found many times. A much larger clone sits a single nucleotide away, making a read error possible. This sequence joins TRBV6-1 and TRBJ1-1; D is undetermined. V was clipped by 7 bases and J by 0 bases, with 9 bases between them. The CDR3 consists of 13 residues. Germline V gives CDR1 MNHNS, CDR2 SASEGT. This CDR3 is CASIRWVNTEAFF. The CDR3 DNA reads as TGTGCCAGCATCCGGTGGGTGAACACTGAAGCTTTCTTT.

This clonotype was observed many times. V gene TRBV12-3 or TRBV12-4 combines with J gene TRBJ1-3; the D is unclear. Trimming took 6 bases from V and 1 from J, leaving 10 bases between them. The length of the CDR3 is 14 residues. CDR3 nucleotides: TGTGCCAGCAGACGGACTGCTTCTGGAAACACCATATATTTT. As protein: CASRRTASGNTIYF.

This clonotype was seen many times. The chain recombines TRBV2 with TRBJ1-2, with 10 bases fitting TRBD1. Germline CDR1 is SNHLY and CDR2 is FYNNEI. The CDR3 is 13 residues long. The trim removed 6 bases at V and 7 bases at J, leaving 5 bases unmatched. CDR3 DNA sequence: TGTGCCAGCAGGGGGGACAGGGGAGGTGGCTACACCTTC. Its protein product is CASRGDRGGGYTF.

The CDR3 loop reads CASSSTWGTEAFF. The CDR3 bases are TGTGCCAGCAGTTCTACATGGGGCACTGAAGCTTTCTTT. This chain connects TRBV12-3 or TRBV12-4 to TRBJ1-1; no definite D call. V was shortened by 4 bases and J by 4 bases, with 10 bases between the two germline ends. This CDR3 contains 13 residues.

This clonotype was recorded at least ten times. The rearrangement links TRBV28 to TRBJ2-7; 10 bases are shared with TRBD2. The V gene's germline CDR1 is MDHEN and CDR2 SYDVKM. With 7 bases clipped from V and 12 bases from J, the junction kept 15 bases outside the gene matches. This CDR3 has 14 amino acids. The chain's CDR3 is CASTGLAALGVGYF. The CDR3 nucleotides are TGTGCCAGCACCGGACTAGCGGCGCTAGGCGTAGGGTACTTC.

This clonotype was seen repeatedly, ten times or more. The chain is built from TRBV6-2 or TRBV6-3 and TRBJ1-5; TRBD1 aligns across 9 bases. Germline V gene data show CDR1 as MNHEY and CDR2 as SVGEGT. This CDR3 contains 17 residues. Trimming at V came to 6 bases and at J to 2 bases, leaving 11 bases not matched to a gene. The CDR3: CASRKGQGRMGNQPQHF. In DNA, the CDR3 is TGTGCCAGCAGAAAGGGACAGGGCCGGATGGGCAATCAGCCCCAGCATTTT.

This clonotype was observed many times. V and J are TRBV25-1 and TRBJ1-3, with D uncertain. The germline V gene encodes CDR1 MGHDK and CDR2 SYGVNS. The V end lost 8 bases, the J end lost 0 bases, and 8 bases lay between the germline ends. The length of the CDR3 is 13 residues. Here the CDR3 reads CASQRTSGNTIYF. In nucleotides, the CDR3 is TGTGCCAGCCAGAGAACCTCTGGAAACACCATATATTTT. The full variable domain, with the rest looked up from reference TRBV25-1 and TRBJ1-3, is EADIYQTPRYLVIGTGKKITLECSQTMGHDKMYWYQQDPGMELHLIHYSYGVNSTEKGDLSSESTVSRIRTEHFPLTLESARPSHTSQYLCASQRTSGNTIYFGEGSWLTVV.

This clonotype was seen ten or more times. CDR3 DNA: TGCAGTGCTGAGCGGGAGGGGAACTACGAGCAGTACTTC. Amino acids: CSAEREGNYEQYF. The J gene is TRBJ2-7, the V gene TRBV20-1, with 10 bases matching TRBD2. The V segment lost 5 bases and the J segment 3 bases; nucleotides outside the gene matches: 4. The germline V gene has CDR1 DFQATT and CDR2 SNEGSKA (reference sequence). The CDR3 covers 13 residues.

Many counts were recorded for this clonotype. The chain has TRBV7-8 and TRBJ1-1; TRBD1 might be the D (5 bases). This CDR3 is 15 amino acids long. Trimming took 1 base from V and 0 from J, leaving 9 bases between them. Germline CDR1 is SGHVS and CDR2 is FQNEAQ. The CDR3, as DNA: TGTGCCAGCAGCTTAGAAGGGGAATTGAACACTGAAGCTTTCTTT. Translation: CASSLEGELNTEAFF.

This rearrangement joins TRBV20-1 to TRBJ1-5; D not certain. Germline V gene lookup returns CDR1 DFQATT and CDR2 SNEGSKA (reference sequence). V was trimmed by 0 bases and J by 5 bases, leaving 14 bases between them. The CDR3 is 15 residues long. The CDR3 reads CSARDRGSVYQPQHF. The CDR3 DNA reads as TGCAGTGCTAGAGATCGAGGCAGTGTCTATCAGCCCCAGCATTTT.

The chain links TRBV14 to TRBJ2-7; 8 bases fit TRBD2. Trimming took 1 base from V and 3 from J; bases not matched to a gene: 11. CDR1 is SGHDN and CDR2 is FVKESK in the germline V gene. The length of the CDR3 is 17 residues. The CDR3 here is CASSQVGSLAGLYEQYF. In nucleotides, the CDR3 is TGTGCCAGCAGCCAAGTGGGGAGCCTAGCGGGCCTCTACGAGCAGTACTTC. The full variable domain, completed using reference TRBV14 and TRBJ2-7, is EAGVTQFPSHSVIEKGQTVTLRCDPISGHDNLYWYRRVMGKEIKFLLHFVKESKQDESGMPNNRFLAERTGGTYSTLKVQPAELEDSGVYFCASSQVGSLAGLYEQYFGPGTRLTVT.

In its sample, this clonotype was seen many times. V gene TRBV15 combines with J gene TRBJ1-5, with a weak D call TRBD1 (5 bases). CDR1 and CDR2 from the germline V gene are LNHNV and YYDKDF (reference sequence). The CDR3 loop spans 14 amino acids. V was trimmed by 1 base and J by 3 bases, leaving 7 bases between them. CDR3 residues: CATSRVTVNQPQHF. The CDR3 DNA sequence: TGTGCCACCAGCAGAGTGACAGTCAATCAGCCCCAGCATTTT.

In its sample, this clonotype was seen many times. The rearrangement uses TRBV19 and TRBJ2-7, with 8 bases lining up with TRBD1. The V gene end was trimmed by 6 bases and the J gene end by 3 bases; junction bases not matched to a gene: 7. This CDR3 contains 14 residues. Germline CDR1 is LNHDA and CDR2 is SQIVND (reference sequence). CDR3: CASSRTGTGYEQYF. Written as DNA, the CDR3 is TGTGCCAGTAGCCGAACCGGGACAGGCTACGAGCAGTACTTC.

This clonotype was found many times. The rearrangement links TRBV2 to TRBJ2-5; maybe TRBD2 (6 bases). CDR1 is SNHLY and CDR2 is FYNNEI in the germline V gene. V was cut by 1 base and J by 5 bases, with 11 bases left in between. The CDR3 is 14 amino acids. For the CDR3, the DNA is TGTGCCAGCAGTGAAGTACTAGCAGGCGAGACCCAGTACTTC. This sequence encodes CASSEVLAGETQYF.

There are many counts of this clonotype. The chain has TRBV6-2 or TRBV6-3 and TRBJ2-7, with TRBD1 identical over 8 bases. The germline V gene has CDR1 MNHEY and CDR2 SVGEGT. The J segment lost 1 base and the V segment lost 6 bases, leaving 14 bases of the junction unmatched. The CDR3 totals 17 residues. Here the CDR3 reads CASSYHARTGISYEQYF. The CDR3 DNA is TGTGCCAGCAGCTACCACGCTCGGACAGGGATATCCTACGAGCAGTACTTC.